This TCR beta chain originates from a study of blood T cells in healthy people across ages. Study-wide points: A greater number of naive CD4+ cells and higher diversity distinguished long-lived donors from aged donors.

Points on this clonotype: No antigen is known for it.

Each donor supplied around 9.9 milliliters of peripheral blood. Isolated per sample were at least 7 million PBMCs. Per germline, CDR1 MNHNS and CDR2 SASEGT. V lost 7 bases to trimming and J lost 2 bases; unmatched junction nucleotides: 11. The CDR3 has 16 amino acids. Sample-barcoded 5' priming and a J-beta primer mix drove a second PCR of 7 to 11 cycles. TCRdb itself ran the 5' RACE reads through MiXCR, one entry per CDR3 protein. The repertoire consists of fewer than 600,000 distinct CDR3 sequences, with about 28% occurring once and the leading ten covering approximately 3.6%. This same sample was also taken into another study, of T cells of mothers and their children. This second study says: In unrelated and related pairs, TCR recombination output is shaped in a similar way by thymic selection.

Sequences were obtained from blood. This chain joins TRBV6-1 and TRBJ1-3; 7 bases line up with TRBD1. This receptor was identified in a boy aged 2 to 10 in good health. CDR3 sequence: CASTENRGGTGNTIYF. CDR3 coding DNA: TGTGCCAGCACCGAAAACAGGGGAGGTACTGGAAACACCATATATTTT.